The entry below gives a single T cell receptor beta chain sequence along with its context. No antigen is known for it. Sequence at one end of the junction differs from germline and may be a read error. The same CDR3 also results from other DNA sequences found in this sample. The CDR3 runs 17 residues. CDR1 is SGHVS, CDR2 FQNEAQ, per germline. The sample originates from a study of shared clonotypes between healthy human individuals. Broader study findings: Sample collection involved blood only; tissue repertoires are likely different.

For every subset, genomic DNA was evenly distributed across several immunoSEQ plates. Using immunoSEQ multiplex PCR, the repertoire was profiled, and TCRdb retains in-frame clones only, with some absent. The sample has about a million clones, 70% to 85% seen once. The J gene is TRBJ2-7, the V gene TRBV7-8; TRBD1 agrees at 7 bases. The source is a young man in good health. Some clones in this sample may be carry-over from other donors' samples. The sample consisted of memory CD4+ T cells from PBMCs. Subset reported: CD45RA-negative fraction. The CDR3 sequence is CASSPRTGGGSSYEQYF. The CDR3 nucleotides read TGCGCCAGCAGTCCTCGGACAGGAGGTGGGAGCTCCTACGAGCAGTACTTC.